This TCR beta chain came from a study of CD8 T cells in Susac syndrome. Looked up from germline, CDR1 is SGDLS and CDR2 is YYNGEE. V was pared by 0 bases and J by 3 bases, with 9 bases between. This CDR3 region has 14 residues. A quantity of roughly 0.5 to 1 ug RNA underwent reverse transcription using random hexamers. TCRdb recomputed calls from the immunoSEQ multiplex PCR reads with MiXCR, one row per CDR3 protein. Among roughly 170,000 distinct CDR3 sequences listed, approximately 93% were seen once. Sequencing was performed on CD4+ T cells from PBMCs. This TCR derives from a human donor with multiple sclerosis. The rearrangement uses TRBV9 and TRBJ1-2, with a weak D call TRBD1 (5 bases). The CDR3 is CASSVAQGDYGYTF. CDR3 coding DNA: TGTGCCAGCAGCGTAGCGCAGGGAGACTATGGCTACACCTTC.